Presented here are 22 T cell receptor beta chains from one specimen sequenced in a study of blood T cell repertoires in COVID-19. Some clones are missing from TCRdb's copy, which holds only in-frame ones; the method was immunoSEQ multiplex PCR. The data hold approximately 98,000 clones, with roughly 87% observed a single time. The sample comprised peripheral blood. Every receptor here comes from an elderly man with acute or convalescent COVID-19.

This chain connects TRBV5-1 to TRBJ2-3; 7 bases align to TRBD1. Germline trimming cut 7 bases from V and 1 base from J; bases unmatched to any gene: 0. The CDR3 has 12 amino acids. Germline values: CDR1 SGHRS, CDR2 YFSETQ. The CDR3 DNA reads TGCGCCAGCGGACAGGGCACAGATACGCAGTATTTT. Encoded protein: CASGQGTDTQYF.

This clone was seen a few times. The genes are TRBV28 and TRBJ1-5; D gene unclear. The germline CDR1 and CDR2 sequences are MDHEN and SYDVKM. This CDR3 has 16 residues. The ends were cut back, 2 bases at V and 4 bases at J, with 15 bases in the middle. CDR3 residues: CASSLTGEGLNQPQHF. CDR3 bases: TGTGCCAGCAGTTTAACCGGTGAGGGATTGAATCAGCCCCAGCATTTT.

As DNA, the CDR3 is TGTGCCAGCAGCGTAGGTGGACACGGGGAGCTGTTTTTT. This encodes CASSVGGHGELFF. V gene TRBV9 combines with J gene TRBJ2-2; weak D call: TRBD1 (5 bases). The CDR3 has 13 amino acids. The V end lost 0 bases, the J end lost 7 bases, and 7 bases lay between the germline ends. Looked up from germline, CDR1 is SGDLS and CDR2 is YYNGEE. Full variable domain (rest looked up from reference TRBV9 and TRBJ2-2): DSGVTQTPKHLITATGQRVTLRCSPRSGDLSVYWYQQSLDQGLQFLIQYYNGEERAKGNILERFSAQQFPDLHSELNLSSLELGDSALYFCASSVGGHGELFFGEGSRLTVL.

As DNA, the CDR3 is TGTGCCACCAGCAGAGCCGCGGTAGGGGGGGCGGTCGGGGAGCTGTTTTTT. Amino acid sequence: CATSRAAVGGAVGELFF. The genes are TRBV15 and TRBJ2-2, with a weak D call TRBD2 (7 bases). The V end was cut by 1 base, the J end by 7 bases, with 19 bases between. CDR1 is LNHNV, CDR2 YYDKDF, per germline (reference sequence). CDR3 length: 17 amino acids. The whole variable domain, filled in from reference TRBV15 and TRBJ2-2, reads DAMVIQNPRYQVTQFGKPVTLSCSQTLNHNVMYWYQQKSSQAPKLLFHYYDKDFNNEADTPDNFQSRRPNTSFCFLDIRSPGLGDTAMYLCATSRAAVGGAVGELFFGEGSRLTVL.

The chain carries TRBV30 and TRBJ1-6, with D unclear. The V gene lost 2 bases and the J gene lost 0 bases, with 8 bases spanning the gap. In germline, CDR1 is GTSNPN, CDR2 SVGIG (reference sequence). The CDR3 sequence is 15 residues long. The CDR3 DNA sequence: TGTGCCTGGAGTAAACAGAGCTCCTATAATTCACCCCTCCACTTT. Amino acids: CAWSKQSSYNSPLHF.

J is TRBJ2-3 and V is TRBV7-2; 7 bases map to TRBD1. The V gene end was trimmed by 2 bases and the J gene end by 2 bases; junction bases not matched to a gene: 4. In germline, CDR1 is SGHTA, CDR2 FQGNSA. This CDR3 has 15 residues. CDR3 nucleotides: TGTGCCAGCAGCTTAAATAGGGGGCCCACAGATACGCAGTATTTT. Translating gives CASSLNRGPTDTQYF.

CDR3 sequence: CASSPGQGMNTEAFF. The CDR3 bases are TGTGCCAGCAGCCCGGGACAGGGGATGAACACTGAAGCTTTCTTT. The V and J genes are TRBV5-4 and TRBJ1-1, with TRBD1 matching over 10 bases. The CDR3 spans 15 residues. Germline V CDR1 and CDR2: SGHNT, YYREEE (reference sequence). Trimming at V came to 4 bases and at J to 0 bases, leaving 3 bases not matched to a gene.

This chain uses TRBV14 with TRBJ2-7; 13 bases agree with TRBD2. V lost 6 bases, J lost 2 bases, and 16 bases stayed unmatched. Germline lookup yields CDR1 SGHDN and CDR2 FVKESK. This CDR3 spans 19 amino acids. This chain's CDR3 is CASSPGEGLAGLTPYEQYF. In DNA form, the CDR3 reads TGTGCCAGCAGTCCCGGGGAGGGACTAGCGGGACTAACCCCCTACGAGCAGTACTTC.

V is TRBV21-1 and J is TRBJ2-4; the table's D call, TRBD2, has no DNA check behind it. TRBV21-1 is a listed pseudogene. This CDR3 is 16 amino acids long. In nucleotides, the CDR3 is TGTGCCAGCAGCCCACGTGGCGGGGTAGCCAAAAACATTCAGTACTTC. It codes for CASSPRGGVAKNIQYF.

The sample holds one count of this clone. The CDR3 spells CASREGTVGSPLHF. The CDR3 bases are TGTGCCAGCAGGGAAGGGACAGTAGGGTCACCCCTCCACTTT. The chain combines TRBV28 with TRBJ1-6, with 7 bases fitting TRBD1. Trimming cost V 6 bases and J 10 bases; bases outside gene matches: 9. The germline CDR1 and CDR2 sequences are MDHEN and SYDVKM. This CDR3 region has 14 residues. Supplemented by reference TRBV28 and TRBJ1-6, the full variable domain reads DVKVTQSSRYLVKRTGEKVFLECVQDMDHENMFWYRQDPGLGLRLIYFSYDVKMKEKGDIPEGYSVSREKKERFSLILESASTNQTSMYLCASREGTVGSPLHFGNGTRLTVT.

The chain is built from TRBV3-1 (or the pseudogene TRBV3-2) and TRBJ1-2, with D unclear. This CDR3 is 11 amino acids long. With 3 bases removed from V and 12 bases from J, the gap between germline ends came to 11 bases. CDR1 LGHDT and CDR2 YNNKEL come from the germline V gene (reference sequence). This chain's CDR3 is CASSQQESNTF. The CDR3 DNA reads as TGTGCCAGCAGCCAGCAGGAAAGTAACACCTTC.

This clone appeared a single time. In DNA form, the CDR3 reads TGCGCCAGCAGCGCGGGGCTAGCGGGAGGGCCTGAGACCCAGTACTTC. Translation gives CASSAGLAGGPETQYF. V gene TRBV5-1 combines with J gene TRBJ2-5; 12 nucleotides align to TRBD2. J was trimmed by 5 bases and V by 4 bases; bases with no gene match: 9. Germline V gene sequence: CDR1 SGHRS, CDR2 YFSETQ. The CDR3 covers 16 residues.

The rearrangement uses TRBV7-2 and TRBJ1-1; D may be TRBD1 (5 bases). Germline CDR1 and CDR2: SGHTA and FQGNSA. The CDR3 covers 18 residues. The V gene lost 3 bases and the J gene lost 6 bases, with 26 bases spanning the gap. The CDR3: CASSFPIGAGIERPEAFF. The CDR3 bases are TGTGCCAGCAGCTTCCCTATTGGGGCAGGGATAGAAAGGCCTGAAGCTTTCTTT.

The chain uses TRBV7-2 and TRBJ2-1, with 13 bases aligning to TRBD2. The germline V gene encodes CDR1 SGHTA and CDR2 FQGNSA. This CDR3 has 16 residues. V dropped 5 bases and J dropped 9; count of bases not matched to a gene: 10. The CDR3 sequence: CASSKFTSGGAGEQFF. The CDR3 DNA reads TGTGCCAGCAGCAAATTCACTAGCGGGGGGGCCGGTGAGCAGTTCTTC.

CDR3 amino acids: CSVRGAGDEKLFF. CDR3 DNA: TGCAGCGTTAGGGGGGCGGGGGATGAAAAACTGTTTTTT. The chain couples TRBV29-1 to TRBJ1-4; D is possibly TRBD1 (6 bases). The CDR3 sequence is 13 residues long. Trimming left V 5 bases short and J 6 bases short, with 13 bases between. Germline assignment: CDR1 SQVTM and CDR2 ANQGSEA.

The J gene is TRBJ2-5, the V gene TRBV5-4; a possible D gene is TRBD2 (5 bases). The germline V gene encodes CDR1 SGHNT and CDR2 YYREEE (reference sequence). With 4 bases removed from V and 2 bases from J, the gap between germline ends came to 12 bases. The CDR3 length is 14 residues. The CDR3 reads CASSVDGKQETQYF. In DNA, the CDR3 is TGTGCCAGCAGCGTAGACGGGAAACAAGAGACCCAGTACTTC.

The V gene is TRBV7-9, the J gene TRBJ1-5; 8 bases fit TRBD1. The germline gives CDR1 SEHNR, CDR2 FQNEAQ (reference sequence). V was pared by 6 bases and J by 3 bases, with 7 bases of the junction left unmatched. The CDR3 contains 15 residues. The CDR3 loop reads CASSSGQAFNQPQHF. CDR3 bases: TGTGCCAGCAGTTCGGGACAGGCCTTCAATCAGCCCCAGCATTTT.

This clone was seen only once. The CDR3 region has the DNA TGTGCCAGCAGCACTTTCGAGGGGGGAGGGGAGCAGCCCCAGCATTTT. It encodes CASSTFEGGGEQPQHF. The V gene is TRBV21-1, the J gene TRBJ1-5. TRBV21-1 has pseudogene status. The CDR3 has 16 amino acids.

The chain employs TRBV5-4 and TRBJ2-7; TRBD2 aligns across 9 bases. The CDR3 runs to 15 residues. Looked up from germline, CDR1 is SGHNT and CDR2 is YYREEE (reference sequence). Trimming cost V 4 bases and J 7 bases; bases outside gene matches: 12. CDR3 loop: CASSPAGGQVGEQYF. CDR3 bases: TGTGCCAGCAGCCCGGCGGGGGGGCAGGTTGGGGAGCAGTACTTC.

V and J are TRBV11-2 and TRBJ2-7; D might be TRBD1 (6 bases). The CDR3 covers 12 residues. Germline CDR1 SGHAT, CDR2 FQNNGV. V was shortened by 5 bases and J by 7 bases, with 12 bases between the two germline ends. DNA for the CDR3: TGTGCCAGCAGCCCAGGGGTATGGGAGCAGTACTTC. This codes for CASSPGVWEQYF.

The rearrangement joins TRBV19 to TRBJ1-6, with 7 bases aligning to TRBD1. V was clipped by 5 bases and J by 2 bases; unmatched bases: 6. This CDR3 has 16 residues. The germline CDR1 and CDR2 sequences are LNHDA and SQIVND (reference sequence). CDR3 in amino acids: CASSPSGTAYNSPLHF. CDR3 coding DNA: TGTGCCAGTAGTCCGTCCGGGACAGCCTATAATTCACCCCTCCACTTT.

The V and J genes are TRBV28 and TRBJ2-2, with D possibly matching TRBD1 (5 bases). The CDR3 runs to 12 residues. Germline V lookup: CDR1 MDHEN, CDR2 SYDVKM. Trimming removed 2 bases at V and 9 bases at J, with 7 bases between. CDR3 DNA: TGTGCCAGCAGTTTAGGGGCAAGGGAGCTGTTTTTT. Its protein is CASSLGARELFF.